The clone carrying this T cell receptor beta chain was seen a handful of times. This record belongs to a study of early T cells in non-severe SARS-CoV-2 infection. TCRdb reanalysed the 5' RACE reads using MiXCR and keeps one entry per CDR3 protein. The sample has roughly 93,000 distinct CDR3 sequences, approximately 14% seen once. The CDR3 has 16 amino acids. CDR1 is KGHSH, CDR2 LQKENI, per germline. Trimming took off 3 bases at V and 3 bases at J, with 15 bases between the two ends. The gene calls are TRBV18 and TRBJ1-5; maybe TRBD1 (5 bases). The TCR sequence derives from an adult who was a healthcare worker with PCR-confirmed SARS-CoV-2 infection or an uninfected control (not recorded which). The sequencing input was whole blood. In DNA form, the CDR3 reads TGTGCCAGCTCACCCTCGCCTGGGGCGGACAATCAGCCCCAGCATTTT. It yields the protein CASSPSPGADNQPQHF.